The 31 T cell receptor beta chains below come from one sample, sequenced in a study of beta chain features in type 1 diabetes. Expressed TCRB transcripts got sequenced, as all isolated RNA was reverse transcribed. Clones were sequenced by immunoSEQ multiplex PCR, and TCRdb holds only the in-frame ones, with some missing. The table lists 250,000 to 350,000 clones, 12% to 15% of them singletons. The source material was central memory CD4+ T cells from blood. The receptors were sampled from a man aged 30 to 45 in good health.

The table lists this clone with a few counts. The chain is built from TRBV11-3 and TRBJ1-2; D gene ambiguous. Germline lookup yields CDR1 SGHNT and CDR2 YENEEA. The CDR3 contains 13 residues. With 3 bases removed from V and 8 bases from J, the gap between germline ends came to 13 bases. For the CDR3, the DNA is TGTGCCAGCAGCTTCGGGAGAGGAGGCGGCTACACCTTC. It specifies CASSFGRGGGYTF.

This chain links TRBV2 with TRBJ1-1; D gene ambiguous. The germline CDR1 and CDR2 sequences are SNHLY and FYNNEI. The V end lost 4 bases, the J end lost 6 bases, and 9 bases lay between the germline ends. This CDR3 is built from 12 residues. The CDR3 here is CASSVNEAEAFF. DNA of the CDR3: TGTGCCAGCAGTGTGAATGAGGCTGAAGCTTTCTTT.

The rearrangement uses TRBV7-2 and TRBJ2-2, with a possible D match to TRBD1 (5 bases). The ends were cut back, 5 bases at V and 6 bases at J, with 10 bases in the middle. Germline assignment: CDR1 SGHTA and CDR2 FQGNSA. CDR3 size: 13 residues. In DNA form, the CDR3 reads TGTGCCAGCAGCATAGGGGTTCCCGGGGAGCTGTTTTTT. It yields the protein CASSIGVPGELFF.

This clone was recorded a few times. This chain connects TRBV4-2 to TRBJ1-4; the D gene is possibly TRBD1 (5 bases). The CDR3 has 15 amino acids. Germline CDR1 and CDR2: LGHNA and YNFKEQ. Deletions cut 1 base from V and 4 bases from J, with 10 bases between. CDR3 nucleotides: TGTGCCAGCAGCCAAGCAGGGTATGGTAATGAAAAACTGTTTTTT. Protein sequence: CASSQAGYGNEKLFF.

The chain has TRBV5-6 and TRBJ2-2, with D possibly matching TRBD2 (6 bases). Looked up from germline, CDR1 is SGHDT and CDR2 is YYEEEE. V shed 0 bases and J shed 1 base, with 16 bases lying between them. This CDR3 has 18 residues. The CDR3 DNA follows: TGTGCCAGCAGCTTGGTGGGCGGGATGAGCTGGAACACCGGGGAGCTGTTTTTT. Translated, it gives CASSLVGGMSWNTGELFF.

The sample holds a few counts of this clone. The gene calls are TRBV7-2 and TRBJ2-1; the D is unclear. The germline V and J ends were trimmed by 5 bases and 9 bases, with 11 bases remaining between them. Germline V lookup: CDR1 SGHTA, CDR2 FQGNSA. This CDR3 comprises 12 residues. CDR3 protein: CASSETHREQFF. The CDR3, as DNA: TGTGCCAGCAGCGAGACGCATCGTGAGCAGTTCTTC.

The chain links TRBV11-2 to TRBJ1-2; the D gene is possibly TRBD1 (6 bases). The germline V gene has CDR1 SGHAT and CDR2 FQNNGV. Trimming took 3 bases from V and 8 from J, leaving 16 bases between them. The CDR3 length is 14 residues. Here the CDR3 reads CASSLLAQGGGYTF. The CDR3 nucleotides are TGTGCCAGCAGCTTGCTCGCACAGGGTGGCGGCTACACCTTC.

This clone was seen only a few times. The V call is TRBV4-1, the J call TRBJ2-4; TRBD2 matches at 8 bases. The CDR3 runs 17 residues. Trimming cost V 0 bases and J 8 bases; bases outside gene matches: 12. Germline-derived CDR1 and CDR2 are MGHRA and YSYEKL. CDR3 DNA sequence: TGCGCCAGCAGCCAAGATGTGGGCCGGACTAGCATCTACATTCAGTACTTC. Amino acid sequence: CASSQDVGRTSIYIQYF.

At least ten counts were recorded for this clone. This rearrangement joins TRBV7-9 to TRBJ1-5; the D gene is possibly TRBD1 (6 bases). The V end was cut by 2 bases, the J end by 6 bases, with 11 bases between. Germline V CDR1 and CDR2: SEHNR, FQNEAQ (reference sequence). This CDR3 has 14 residues. CDR3 nucleotide sequence: TGTGCCAGCAGCTTAACGGGGGCCGGTCAGCCCCAGCATTTT. Amino acid sequence: CASSLTGAGQPQHF.

There are a few counts of this clone. The rearrangement joins TRBV6-5 to TRBJ2-3, with 7 bases lining up with TRBD1. Trimming at V came to 6 bases and at J to 4 bases, leaving 7 bases not matched to a gene. The CDR3 covers 14 residues. Germline V gene sequence: CDR1 MNHEY, CDR2 SVGAGI. CDR3 sequence: CASRRQGVPDTQYF. Written as DNA, the CDR3 is TGTGCCAGCAGACGACAGGGAGTCCCAGATACGCAGTATTTT.

In its sample, this clone was seen many times. The chain is built from TRBV15 and TRBJ1-4; D ambiguous. Trimming removed 0 bases at V and 6 bases at J, with 11 bases between. This CDR3 spans 15 amino acids. Germline V gene data show CDR1 as LNHNV and CDR2 as YYDKDF (reference sequence). CDR3 region: CATSRDGRKDEKLFF. DNA for the CDR3: TGTGCCACCAGCAGAGATGGCAGGAAGGATGAAAAACTGTTTTTT.

The chain carries TRBV30 and TRBJ1-2, with 9 bases identical to TRBD1. Germline loops: CDR1 GTSNPN, CDR2 SVGIG (reference sequence). The CDR3 covers 13 residues. J lost 4 bases, V lost 5 bases, and 5 bases had no gene match. For the CDR3, the DNA is TGTGCCTGGGAACAGGGGGCTAGCTATGGCTACACCTTC. As protein: CAWEQGASYGYTF.

This clone has just a few counts. This chain links TRBV5-1 with TRBJ2-2; 8 positions agree with TRBD1. The CDR3 has 17 amino acids. Germline V gives CDR1 SGHRS, CDR2 YFSETQ. With 0 bases clipped from V and 2 bases from J, the junction kept 6 bases outside the gene matches. The CDR3 sequence: CASSLEPGGPNTGELFF. Written as DNA, the CDR3 is TGCGCCAGCAGCTTGGAGCCAGGGGGCCCCAACACCGGGGAGCTGTTTTTT. Full variable domain (missing parts from reference TRBV5-1 and TRBJ2-2): KAGVTQTPRYLIKTRGQQVTLSCSPISGHRSVSWYQQTPGQGLQFLFEYFSETQRNKGNFPGRFSGRQFSNSRSEMNVSTLELGDSALYLCASSLEPGGPNTGELFFGEGSRLTVL.

With regard to this clone: This specimen includes other DNA sequences encoding the same CDR3. CDR3 in amino acids: CASSLLAGGGTDTQYF. In nucleotides, the CDR3 is TGTGCCAGCAGCTTGTTAGCGGGAGGGGGCACAGATACGCAGTATTTT. The rearrangement links TRBV11-3 to TRBJ2-3; TRBD2 aligns across 11 bases. The CDR3 length is 16 residues. The V segment lost 3 bases and the J segment 1 base; nucleotides outside the gene matches: 3. CDR1 and CDR2 (germline): SGHNT, YENEEA.

The table lists this clone with many counts. The chain is built from TRBV13 and TRBJ2-1, with TRBD2 as a possible D gene (6 bases). V was trimmed by 4 bases and J by 4 bases, leaving 20 bases between them. CDR1 is PRHDT and CDR2 is FYEKMQ in the germline V gene (reference sequence). The CDR3 covers 17 residues. The CDR3 sequence: CASSSRFRGGAYNEQFF. In nucleotides, the CDR3 is TGTGCCAGCAGCTCCCGATTTAGGGGCGGGGCGTACAATGAGCAGTTCTTC.

This clone was observed a few times. The chain has TRBV7-6 and TRBJ1-1, with D possibly TRBD1 on 5 matching bases. Germline loops: CDR1 SGHVS, CDR2 FNYEAQ. V lost 3 bases, J lost 6 bases, and 14 bases lay in between. The CDR3 sequence is 14 residues long. The CDR3 here is CASSFAGGQAEAFF. The CDR3 DNA sequence: TGTGCCAGCAGCTTTGCCGGGGGTCAGGCTGAAGCTTTCTTT.

This rearrangement joins TRBV4-2 to TRBJ2-3; no reliable D call. Trimming cost V 4 bases and J 0 bases, with 11 bases left between them. The CDR3 spans 15 residues. The germline V gene has CDR1 LGHNA and CDR2 YNFKEQ. DNA of the CDR3: TGTGCCAGCAGCCCCGAGCTAAGTAGCACAGATACGCAGTATTTT. This codes for CASSPELSSTDTQYF.

This chain connects TRBV11-3 to TRBJ2-7; 8 nucleotides line up with TRBD1. J lost 2 bases, V lost 5 bases, and 8 bases had no gene match. CDR3 length: 15 amino acids. Germline lookup yields CDR1 SGHNT and CDR2 YENEEA. The CDR3 DNA is TGTGCCAGCAGCCAAGGGGGACAGGTGACCTACGAGCAGTACTTC. This codes for CASSQGGQVTYEQYF.

The CDR3 nucleotides read TGTGCCAGCACCAGGGTAGGTGGCTACGAGCAGTACTTC. Protein sequence: CASTRVGGYEQYF. The J gene is TRBJ2-7, the V gene TRBV25-1, with D tentatively TRBD1 (5 bases). Trimming shortened V by 7 bases and J by 3 bases, and 13 bases separated the two germline ends. Germline V CDR1 and CDR2: MGHDK, SYGVNS. The CDR3 covers 13 residues.

The V gene is TRBV7-2, the J gene TRBJ2-5; 14 bases match TRBD2. The CDR3 sequence is 16 residues long. Trimming cost V 5 bases and J 5 bases; bases outside gene matches: 7. Germline CDR1 and CDR2: SGHTA and FQGNSA. The CDR3 bases are TGTGCCAGCAGCGCAGGACTAGCGGGGGGACGGGAGACCCAGTACTTC. It specifies CASSAGLAGGRETQYF.

V gene TRBV10-2 combines with J gene TRBJ1-5; 9 bases align to TRBD1. The junction had 5 bases not matched to a gene; V was cut back by 5 bases and J by 3 bases. This CDR3 contains 15 residues. Germline values: CDR1 WSHSY, CDR2 SAAADI. Written as DNA, the CDR3 is TGCGCCAGCAGTATGACAGGGGGGAACAATCAGCCCCAGCATTTT. It encodes CASSMTGGNNQPQHF.

V gene TRBV15 combines with J gene TRBJ2-1; D is unresolved. V lost 5 bases, J lost 6 bases, and 11 bases lay in between. The CDR3 is 13 residues long. Germline CDR1 and CDR2: LNHNV and YYDKDF (reference sequence). The CDR3 DNA reads as TGTGCCACCAGCGCTGGAGTGGCCAATGAGCAGTTCTTC. Its translation is CATSAGVANEQFF.

This clone has only a few counts. The chain joins TRBV4-2 to TRBJ2-3; 13 nucleotides match TRBD2. The germline CDR1 and CDR2 sequences are LGHNA and YNFKEQ. With 1 base clipped from V and 4 bases from J, the junction kept 2 bases outside the gene matches. CDR3 length: 16 residues. CDR3 protein: CASSQVGLAGADTQYF. The CDR3 DNA is TGTGCCAGCAGCCAAGTCGGACTAGCGGGAGCAGATACGCAGTATTTT.

This clone was seen a handful of times. This CDR3 reads CASSGDRDSYGYTF. CDR3 DNA: TGTGCCAGCAGTGGGGACAGGGATTCCTATGGCTACACCTTC. This sequence joins TRBV6-5 and TRBJ1-2, with 9 bases identical to TRBD1. V lost 5 bases, J lost 4 bases, and 5 bases stayed unmatched. CDR3 length: 14 residues. Germline values: CDR1 MNHEY, CDR2 SVGAGI.

In this sample, this clone turned up many times. The chain links TRBV28 to TRBJ2-5; D possibly corresponds to TRBD1 (5 bases). The CDR3 spans 10 residues. V lost 7 bases to trimming and J lost 9 bases, with 9 bases between them. Germline values: CDR1 MDHEN, CDR2 SYDVKM. The CDR3 bases are TGTGCCAGCAACGGACAATCCCAGTACTTC. It yields the protein CASNGQSQYF.

This clone came up many times. This chain joins TRBV4-3 and TRBJ2-3; 8 positions agree with TRBD2. CDR1 is LGHNA, CDR2 YSLEER, per germline. With 1 base clipped from V and 1 base from J, the junction kept 4 bases outside the gene matches. The CDR3 is 16 residues long. CDR3 region: CASSQASGGGTDTQYF. CDR3 DNA sequence: TGCGCCAGCAGCCAAGCAAGCGGGGGCGGCACAGATACGCAGTATTTT.

This clone was observed a few times. This sequence joins TRBV4-3 and TRBJ2-2, with 7 bases lining up with TRBD2. With V trimmed by 0 bases and J by 2 bases, 12 bases remained unmatched. The CDR3 covers 19 residues. Germline CDR1 and CDR2: LGHNA and YSLEER. CDR3 residues: CASSQDRVTGTTNTGELFF. CDR3 sequence (DNA): TGCGCCAGCAGCCAAGATCGGGTCACCGGGACTACAAACACCGGGGAGCTGTTTTTT.

J is TRBJ2-3 and V is TRBV18, with 9 bases fitting TRBD2. V dropped 4 bases and J dropped 1; count of bases not matched to a gene: 9. This CDR3 has 17 residues. Germline assignment: CDR1 KGHSH and CDR2 LQKENI. The CDR3 protein is CASSHEGASGGTDTQYF. CDR3 nucleotides: TGTGCCAGCTCACACGAAGGCGCTAGCGGGGGCACAGATACGCAGTATTTT.

The gene calls are TRBV5-1 and TRBJ2-3; 8 bases are shared with TRBD1. Germline trimming cut 4 bases from V and 3 bases from J; bases unmatched to any gene: 7. The CDR3 is made up of 15 amino acids. CDR1 and CDR2 from the germline V gene are SGHRS and YFSETQ. The CDR3 DNA reads as TGCGCCAGCAGCGACCTCAGGGGGCGGACAGATACGCAGTATTTT. Its protein product is CASSDLRGRTDTQYF.

The CDR3 region has the DNA TGTGCCAGCAGCCACGGACTCGACTACCGGGGCTACACCTTC. Translated: CASSHGLDYRGYTF. The rearrangement joins TRBV4-2 to TRBJ1-2, with no clear D. V shed 3 bases and J shed 8 bases, with 16 bases lying between them. CDR1 and CDR2 from the germline V gene are LGHNA and YNFKEQ. This CDR3 has 14 residues.

The table lists this clone with many counts. V usage is TRBV7-2 and J usage is TRBJ1-2; 7 bases fit TRBD1. Germline-derived CDR1 and CDR2 are SGHTA and FQGNSA. After removal of 6 bases from V and 4 bases from J, the junction contained 8 bases not matched to a gene. The CDR3 is 14 residues long. CDR3 nucleotide sequence: TGTGCCAGCAGTAAAGACAGGGTTGGCTATGGCTACACCTTC. Translation gives CASSKDRVGYGYTF.